This T cell receptor (beta chain) comes out of a study of shared clonotypes between healthy human individuals. Genomic DNA of each subset was evenly split across several immunoSEQ plates. The data were produced by immunoSEQ multiplex PCR, yet TCRdb's version contains in-frame clones alone and is incomplete. Of under 600,000 clones listed, around 81% were seen once; the top ten hold around 11%. Study conclusions and caveats: Sampling used blood alone; tissue repertoires probably differ.

With regard to this clone: Its antigen is still unknown.

Donors were healthy HIV-negative adults without recently reported acute infections or vaccinations. The donors were all Caucasian adults (living in Nashville, Tennessee). This CDR3 has 14 amino acids. Germline CDR1 SGHTA, CDR2 FQGNSA. Losses at the gene ends were 4 bases for V and 10 bases for J; bases not matched to a gene: 11. The chain is built from TRBV7-2 and TRBJ2-3; 7 bases map to TRBD2. Material: PBMCs. This receptor was taken from a woman between 40 and 55 years old in good health. Some clones in this sample may be carry-over from other donors' samples. This chain's CDR3 is CASSSEGLPAAQYF. CDR3 DNA sequence: TGTGCCAGCAGCTCAGAGGGACTACCGGCGGCGCAGTATTTT.